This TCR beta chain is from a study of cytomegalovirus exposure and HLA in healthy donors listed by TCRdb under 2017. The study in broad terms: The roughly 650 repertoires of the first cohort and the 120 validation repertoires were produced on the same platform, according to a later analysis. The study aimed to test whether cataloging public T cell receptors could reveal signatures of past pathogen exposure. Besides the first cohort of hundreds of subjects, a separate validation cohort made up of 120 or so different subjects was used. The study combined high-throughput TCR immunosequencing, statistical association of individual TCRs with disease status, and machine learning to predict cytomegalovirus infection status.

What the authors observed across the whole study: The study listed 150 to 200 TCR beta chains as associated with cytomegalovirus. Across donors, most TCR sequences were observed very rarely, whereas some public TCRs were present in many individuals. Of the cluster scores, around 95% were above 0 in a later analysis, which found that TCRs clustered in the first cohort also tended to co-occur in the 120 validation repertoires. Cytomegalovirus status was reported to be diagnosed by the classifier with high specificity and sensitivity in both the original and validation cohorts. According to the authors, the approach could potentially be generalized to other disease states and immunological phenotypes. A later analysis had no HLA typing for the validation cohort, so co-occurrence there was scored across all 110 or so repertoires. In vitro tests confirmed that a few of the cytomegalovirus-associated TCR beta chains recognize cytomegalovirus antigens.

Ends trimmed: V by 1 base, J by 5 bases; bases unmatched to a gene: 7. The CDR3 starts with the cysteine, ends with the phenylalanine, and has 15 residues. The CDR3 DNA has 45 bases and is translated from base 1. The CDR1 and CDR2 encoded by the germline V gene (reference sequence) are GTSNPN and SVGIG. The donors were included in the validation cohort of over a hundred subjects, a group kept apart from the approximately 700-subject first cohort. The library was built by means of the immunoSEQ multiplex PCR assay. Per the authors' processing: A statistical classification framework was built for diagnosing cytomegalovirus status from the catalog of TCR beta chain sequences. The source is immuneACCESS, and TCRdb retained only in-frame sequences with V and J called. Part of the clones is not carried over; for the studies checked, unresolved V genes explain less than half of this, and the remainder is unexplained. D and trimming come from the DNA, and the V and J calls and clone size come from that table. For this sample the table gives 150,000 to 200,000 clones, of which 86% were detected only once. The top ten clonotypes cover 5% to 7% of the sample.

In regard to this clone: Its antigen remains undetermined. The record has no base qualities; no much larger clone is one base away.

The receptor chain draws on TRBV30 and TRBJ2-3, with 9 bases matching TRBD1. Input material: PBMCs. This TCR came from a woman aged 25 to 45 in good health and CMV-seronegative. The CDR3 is CAWSDRDRVLDTQYF. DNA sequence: TGTGCCTGGAGTGACCGGGACAGGGTTTTAGATACGCAGTATTTT.